A single T cell receptor beta chain is shown here with its context. In the source study's methods: Reference gene primer amplification gave estimated nucleated cell counts. Method: immunoSEQ multiplex PCR; TCRdb's copy keeps in-frame clones and lacks some. From that table come the V and J calls and clone size; the DNA was used to work out D and trimming. In the table there are 65,000 to 75,000 clones, around nine tenths of which are singletons. These data originate in a study of blood T cell repertoires in COVID-19. Study-wide background: PBMCs, B-cell-depleted T cells, or T cells provided the cDNA or gDNA that made up the material.

CDR1 is MNHEY, CDR2 SVGAGI, per germline. The CDR3 is made up of 14 amino acids. V shed 10 bases and J shed 2 bases, with 15 bases lying between them. The TCR sequence derives from a man aged 50 to 60 with acute or convalescent COVID-19. The chain carries TRBV6-5 and TRBJ1-3; no reliable D call. The specimen sequenced was peripheral blood. The CDR3 bases are TGTGCCACCTCGGAGGATGCCACTGGAAACACCATATATTTT. Residues: CATSEDATGNTIYF.